This TCR beta chain was sequenced for a study of T cells after yellow fever vaccination. At the level of the study: Low-cell-number fractions were prepared with SMART-Seq v4 Ultra Low Input. Study observations and caveats: Although most clonotypes did not, a small share appeared in both CD4 and CD8 compartments. Secondary responses were weaker yet peaked faster, day 5 versus 15.

TCRdb reprocessed the 5' RACE reads via MiXCR and lists one record per CDR3 protein. The sample carries 450,000 to 550,000 distinct CDR3 sequences, less than 20% recorded once. This clonotype has a single count. Antigen: not known. The CDR3 consists of 15 residues. Looked up from germline, CDR1 is MNHEY and CDR2 is SVGEGT. Deletions cut 8 bases from V and 0 bases from J, with 14 bases between. The sequencing used PBMCs, collected 15 days after the yellow fever booster vaccination. The V gene is TRBV6-2 or TRBV6-3, the J gene TRBJ1-5, with TRBD1 as a possible D gene (5 bases). The clonotype comes from a man in his thirties or forties who received the YFV17D yellow fever vaccine. CDR3 amino acids: CASGSGGYSNQPQHF. The CDR3 region has the DNA TGTGCCAGCGGTTCTGGGGGTTATAGCAATCAGCCCCAGCATTTT.